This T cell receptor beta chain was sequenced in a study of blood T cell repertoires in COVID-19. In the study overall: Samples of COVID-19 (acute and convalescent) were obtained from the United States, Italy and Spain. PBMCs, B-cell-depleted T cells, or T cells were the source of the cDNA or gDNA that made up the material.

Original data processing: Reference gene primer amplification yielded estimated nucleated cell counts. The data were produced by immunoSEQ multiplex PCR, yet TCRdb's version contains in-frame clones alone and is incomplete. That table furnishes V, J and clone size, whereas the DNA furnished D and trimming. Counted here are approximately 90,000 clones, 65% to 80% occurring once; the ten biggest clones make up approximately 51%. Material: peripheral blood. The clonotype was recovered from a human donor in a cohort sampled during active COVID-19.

CDR3 loop: CASTEGVTSGRAVNEQFF. CDR3 in DNA: TGTGCCAGCACCGAAGGTGTGACTAGCGGGAGGGCGGTCAATGAGCAGTTCTTC. The rearrangement uses TRBV2 and TRBJ2-1; 14 bases map to TRBD2. The CDR3 extends over 18 amino acids. V gave up 7 bases and J gave up 6 bases; unmatched junction bases: 14. The V gene's germline CDR1 is SNHLY and CDR2 FYNNEI.